A selection of T cell receptor beta chains follows, all from one sample in a study of identical twins. A single record per CDR3 protein comes from TCRdb applying MiXCR to the 5' RACE reads. The sample records about 480,000 distinct CDR3 sequences, approximately 14% being singletons. This sample also appeared in a second study, on yellow fever vaccine responses in identical twins.

The sequenced material came from CD4+ T cells sorted from blood. These receptors came from a woman younger than 35 in good health. Both conserved end residues are trimmed from each CDR3. A D gene is named only where the DNA matches it firmly.

d_gene | v_gene | len | CDR3aa
TRBD1 | TRBV5-1 | 12 | ASSYTGGGTEAF
TRBD2 | TRBV5-1 | 12 | ASSPGLADYEQY
TRBD2 | TRBV6-2/TRBV6-3 | 15 | ASSYDSGQASSYEQY
- | TRBV12-5 | 14 | ASGLVLSGGTETQY
- | TRBV29-1 | 14 | SVEDQGGSGNNEQF
- | TRBV5-1 | 12 | ASSLGGADYEQY
- | TRBV7-2 | 12 | ASSGRGSYNEQF
- | TRBV12-3/TRBV12-4 | 13 | ASSLEGGTTDTQY
TRBD1 | TRBV7-8 | 10 | ASTQGNSPLH
TRBD1 | TRBV9 | 12 | ASSVGTGVYEQY
TRBD2 | TRBV4-3 | 17 | ASSQDLGGRVSSYNEQF
- | TRBV5-1 | 13 | ASSLGGSSGNIQY
- | TRBV28 | 14 | ASSLSSGASTDTQY
TRBD1 | TRBV20-1 | 12 | SATPGQTPYEQY
TRBD1 | TRBV18 | 12 | ASSPGQGGDEQF
TRBD1 | TRBV27 | 15 | ASSGPTGGLGANVLT
TRBD1 | TRBV12-3/TRBV12-4 | 16 | TSSLVGTGVVTNEKLF
- | TRBV3-1 | 9 | ASSHRQEQY
- | TRBV24-1 | 12 | ATSDPTRTDTQY
TRBD1 | TRBV24-1 | 12 | ATEMTGPNQPQH
TRBD2 | TRBV5-1 | 14 | ASSRNPGTSGWEQY
TRBD2 | TRBV19 | 12 | ASSMLGGGNEQF
TRBD2 | TRBV24-1 | 12 | ATSASGKYNEQF
TRBD1 | TRBV7-2 | 14 | ASSSMTGVNNSPLH
- | TRBV6-1 | 11 | ASHGASTDTQY
TRBD2 | TRBV28 | 14 | ASRDRKLAGADEQF
- | TRBV5-6 | 12 | ASTRGPGADGYT
- | TRBV10-3 | 11 | AINPGLSYEQY
- | TRBV6-1 | 13 | ASSLRQGGGDTQY
- | TRBV28 | 11 | ALGVRRGETQY
TRBD1 | TRBV12-3/TRBV12-4 | 11 | ASSGTGASEQF
TRBD1 | TRBV19 | 10 | ASNGQGGEQY
- | TRBV28 | 12 | ASTERLVAGELF
- | TRBV12-3/TRBV12-4 | 12 | ASTSGSQPNEQF
TRBD1 | TRBV5-5 | 13 | ASSLGTGTPNEQF
- | TRBV7-3 | 15 | ASSLTGTPGGKNIQY
- | TRBV25-1 | 11 | ASSDRWTGELF
- | TRBV5-1 | 14 | ASSQRVQGGNNEQF
TRBD1 | TRBV20-1 | 12 | SARATGVNQPQH
- | TRBV20-1 | 11 | SATRELNTEAF
TRBD1 | TRBV4-1 | 15 | ASSFSNNRDSTYEQY
- | TRBV4-3 | 12 | ASSRERATVEQF
TRBD2 | TRBV3-1 | 13 | ASSSRLAGLWEQF
TRBD1 | TRBV5-1 | 10 | ASSLGQGEQY
- | TRBV27 | 13 | ASSSKTTPNSEQY
TRBD1 | TRBV4-3 | 15 | ASSQGTAGGNRDEQY
- | TRBV6-1 | 9 | ASSESQPQH
TRBD1 | TRBV20-1 | 16 | SARERQGGVYSNQPQH
- | TRBV5-1 | 14 | ASSDLGRSVGETQY
- | TRBV7-9 | 13 | ASSPEAGLYHEQF
- | TRBV7-3 | 11 | ASSLILTGELF
TRBD2 | TRBV28 | 13 | ASSPVGTSGHEQY
- | TRBV2 | 13 | ASSEEGFSGNTIY
- | TRBV6-5 | 10 | ASSTTQETQY